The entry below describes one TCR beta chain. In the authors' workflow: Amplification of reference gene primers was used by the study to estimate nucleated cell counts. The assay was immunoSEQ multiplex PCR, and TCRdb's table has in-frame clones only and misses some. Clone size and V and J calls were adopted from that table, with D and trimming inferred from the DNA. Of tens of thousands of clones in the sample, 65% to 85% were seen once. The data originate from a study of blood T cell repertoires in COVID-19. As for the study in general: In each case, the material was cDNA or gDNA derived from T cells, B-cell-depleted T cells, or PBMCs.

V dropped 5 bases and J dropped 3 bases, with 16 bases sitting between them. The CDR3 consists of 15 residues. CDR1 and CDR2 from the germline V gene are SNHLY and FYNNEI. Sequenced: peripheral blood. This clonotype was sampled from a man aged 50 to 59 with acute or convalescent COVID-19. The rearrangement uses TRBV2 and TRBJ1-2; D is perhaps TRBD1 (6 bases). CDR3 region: CASSLPQGQDYGYTF. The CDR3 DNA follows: TGTGCCAGCAGTCTACCCCAGGGGCAGGACTATGGCTACACCTTC. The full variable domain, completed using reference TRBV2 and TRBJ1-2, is EPEVTQTPSHQVTQMGQEVILRCVPISNHLYFYWYRQILGQKVEFLVSFYNNEISEKSEIFDDQFSVERPDGSNFTLKIRSTKLEDSAMYFCASSLPQGQDYGYTFGSGTRLTVV.